This T cell receptor beta chain was identified during a study of shared clonotypes between healthy human individuals. The CDR3 loop spans 19 amino acids. CDR1 and CDR2 from the germline V gene are SGHNT and YYREEE (reference sequence). Trimming removed 1 base from V and 0 bases from J, with 17 bases in between. Naive CD8 isolation took CD45RO-negative cells positively selected for CCR7 and excluded terminally differentiated effector memory CD45RA+ cells. The repertoire was sequenced with immunoSEQ multiplex PCR; TCRdb's copy has only in-frame clones and lacks some. The data contain some 740,000 clones, 80% to 95% of them singletons.

The sequenced sample was naive CD8+ T cells sorted from blood. The source of this sequence is a man aged 30 to 39 in good health. The rearrangement uses TRBV5-4 and TRBJ2-6; possible D gene TRBD2, 5 bases. The CDR3 is CASSLSAGTHTSGANVLTF. In nucleotides, the CDR3 is TGTGCCAGCAGCTTGAGTGCGGGCACCCACACCTCTGGGGCCAACGTCCTGACTTTC.